The 16 T cell receptor beta chains below were found in one sample sequenced in a study of cytomegalovirus exposure and HLA in healthy donors. The PCR contained 60 Vbeta and 13 Jbeta primers. Measured with immunoSEQ multiplex PCR; TCRdb has only the in-frame clones, and not every one. Of 150,000 to 200,000 clones detected, about 80% appear once; the ten largest clones hold approximately 2%. Sequenced sample: PBMCs. These receptors were taken from a woman in her twenties or thirties in good health and CMV-seronegative.

The gene calls are TRBV21-1 and TRBJ1-5; the table's TRBD1 call for D was not verified on the DNA. TRBV21-1 is flagged as a pseudogene. This CDR3 has 15 residues. The CDR3 DNA reads TGTGCCAGCAGCCTCACCGACAGGGGCAATCAGCCCCAGCATTTT. It yields the protein CASSLTDRGNQPQHF.

Only one count was recorded for this clone. The chain is built from TRBV7-2 and TRBJ2-7, with 8 bases lining up with TRBD2. The ends lost 5 bases at V and 3 bases at J; junction bases unmatched: 9. The CDR3 extends over 15 amino acids. Germline CDR1 and CDR2: SGHTA and FQGNSA. The DNA for the CDR3 is TGTGCCAGCAGCCCCCAAAGCGGGGGCCTCTACGAGCAGTACTTC. Encoded protein: CASSPQSGGLYEQYF.

The V and J genes are TRBV30 and TRBJ2-1; maybe TRBD2 (5 bases). V was trimmed by 4 bases and J by 6 bases, leaving 13 bases between them. Germline assignment: CDR1 GTSNPN and CDR2 SVGIG (reference sequence). The CDR3 spans 13 residues. The CDR3 DNA follows: TGTGCCTGGAACGGGGTTTTGGGCAATGAGCAGTTCTTC. Its protein product is CAWNGVLGNEQFF.

The chain links TRBV27 to TRBJ1-2, with D possibly being TRBD1 (6 bases). V lost 8 bases to trimming and J lost 2 bases, with 12 bases between them. This CDR3 is built from 13 residues. CDR1 is MNHEY, CDR2 SMNVEV, per germline (reference sequence). The DNA of the CDR3 is TGTGCCAGCGGGGGGGGCGGCAACTATGGCTACACCTTC. Its translation is CASGGGGNYGYTF.

This chain's CDR3 is CASSPDITYTEAFF. CDR3 in DNA: TGTGCCAGCAGTCCCGACATCACCTACACTGAAGCTTTCTTT. The V gene is TRBV6-6, the J gene TRBJ1-1; D is undetermined. Deletions cut 5 bases from V and 3 bases from J, with 13 bases between. The CDR3 runs 14 residues. CDR1 is MNHNY, CDR2 SVGAGI, per germline (reference sequence).

CDR3 sequence (DNA): TGTGCCAGCAGATTTACAGGAGCAAACAATGAGCAGTTCTTC. Protein: CASRFTGANNEQFF. The chain combines TRBV6-6 with TRBJ2-1; D is perhaps TRBD1 (5 bases). Germline values: CDR1 MNHNY, CDR2 SVGAGI (reference sequence). With 6 bases removed from V and 5 bases from J, the gap between germline ends came to 14 bases. The CDR3 is made up of 14 amino acids.

V usage is TRBV9 and J usage is TRBJ2-1; possibly TRBD1 for D (5 bases). This CDR3 is built from 14 residues. Per the germline V gene, CDR1 is SGDLS and CDR2 is YYNGEE. Trimming took off 4 bases at V and 1 base at J, with 9 bases between the two ends. The CDR3 DNA reads as TGTGCCAGCAGCTTGGGGCAATCCTACAATGAGCAGTTCTTC. This codes for CASSLGQSYNEQFF.

The chain is built from TRBV5-3 and TRBJ1-5, with a possible D match to TRBD1 (6 bases). TRBV5-3 is placed among ORFs of uncertain function. The CDR3 covers 19 residues. V lost 1 base and J lost 2, with 22 bases in between. The CDR3 DNA reads TGTGCCAGAAGCTTGAACGGGACAACGAATCAAGGGGGCAATCAGCCCCAGCATTTT. It encodes CARSLNGTTNQGGNQPQHF.

The DNA of the CDR3 is TGTGCCAGCAGCGTAGTAACTAGCGGGGGGCCTCGCACAGATACGCAGTATTTT. It yields the protein CASSVVTSGGPRTDTQYF. The chain is built from TRBV9 and TRBJ2-3, with 12 nucleotides matching TRBD2. CDR1 is SGDLS and CDR2 is YYNGEE in the germline V gene. V was pared by 0 bases and J by 1 base, with 6 bases of the junction left unmatched. The CDR3 sequence is 18 residues long.

The chain has TRBV28 and TRBJ1-2; D is perhaps TRBD1 (5 bases). Looked up from germline, CDR1 is MDHEN and CDR2 is SYDVKM. This CDR3 is 13 amino acids long. The germline V and J ends were trimmed by 5 bases and 4 bases, with 11 bases remaining between them. The CDR3: CASSQTDRYGYTF. The DNA of the CDR3 is TGTGCCAGCAGTCAGACAGACCGCTATGGCTACACCTTC.

The chain is built from TRBV27 and TRBJ2-3; no clear D gene. CDR1 and CDR2 (germline): MNHEY, SMNVEV (reference sequence). V dropped 3 bases and J dropped 0 bases, with 7 bases sitting between them. The CDR3 is 14 residues long. CDR3 coding DNA: TGTGCCAGCAGTTTGGGCTTTAGCACAGATACGCAGTATTTT. This sequence encodes CASSLGFSTDTQYF.

The chain has TRBV5-1 and TRBJ2-1, with TRBD1 identical over 9 bases. Losses at the gene ends were 4 bases for V and 7 bases for J; bases not matched to a gene: 12. The CDR3 extends over 16 amino acids. Per germline, CDR1 SGHRS and CDR2 YFSETQ. CDR3 protein: CASSGGGTGKTNEQFF. In DNA, the CDR3 is TGCGCCAGCAGCGGAGGCGGGACAGGGAAGACGAATGAGCAGTTCTTC.

This sequence joins TRBV19 and TRBJ2-1, with a tentative D call TRBD1 (5 bases). V lost 3 bases and J 0 bases, leaving 6 bases between the germline ends. The CDR3 loop spans 14 amino acids. Per germline, CDR1 LNHDA and CDR2 SQIVND (reference sequence). CDR3 sequence (DNA): TGTGCCAGTAGTATTGACAGCTCCTACAATGAGCAGTTCTTC. Translating it yields CASSIDSSYNEQFF.

V is TRBV28 and J is TRBJ1-1; TRBD1 matches at 9 bases. This CDR3 is 13 amino acids long. The V gene's germline CDR1 is MDHEN and CDR2 SYDVKM. J was trimmed by 5 bases and V by 8 bases; bases with no gene match: 6. The CDR3 coding sequence is TGTGCCAGCCATACAGGGGGCTTGACTGAAGCTTTCTTT. Translated: CASHTGGLTEAFF.

The V gene is TRBV7-2, the J gene TRBJ1-4, with D perhaps matching TRBD1 (5 bases). Trimming left V 0 bases short and J 8 bases short, with 10 bases between. The CDR3 length is 14 residues. Germline V gene data show CDR1 as SGHTA and CDR2 as FQGNSA. The CDR3 DNA follows: TGTGCCAGCAGCTTAGCGCGGGGGAGGGAAAAACTGTTTTTT. Amino acid sequence: CASSLARGREKLFF.

V gene TRBV7-2 combines with J gene TRBJ2-5; TRBD2 matches 10 bases. This CDR3 contains 15 residues. Germline V lookup: CDR1 SGHTA, CDR2 FQGNSA. With V trimmed by 1 base and J by 5 bases, 4 bases remained unmatched. CDR3 region: CASSLGAGGGETQYF. CDR3 nucleotide sequence: TGTGCCAGCAGCTTAGGAGCGGGGGGGGGTGAGACCCAGTACTTC.